A selection of T cell receptor beta chains follows, all from one sample in a study of human T cells and chemical hapten exposure. Via MiXCR, TCRdb re-called the RACE reads, giving one row per CDR3 protein. The sample shows 380,000 or so distinct CDR3 sequences, about 5% of them seen only once. The sequences come from whole blood, collected in connection with sensitization to the hapten diphenylcyclopropenone (DPC). These TCRs come from a young woman with alopecia areata. Some clones in this sample may be carry-over from other donors' samples. The CDR3 runs from the conserved cysteine through the conserved F or W. Fields, in order: D gene, clone size, V gene, J gene, CDR3 DNA, CDR3 protein. The D gene is left open where the match is weak. Only some rows state a clone size, as once, few, many or a class for expanded clones.

TRBD1	NA	TRBV7-9	TRBJ1-2	TGTGCCAGCAGCCCCTGGGACAGGGGCATTGGCTACACCTTC	CASSPWDRGIGYTF
NA	few	TRBV3-1	TRBJ2-3	TGTGCCAGCAGCGCAACAGAGGCGGATACGCAGTATTTT	CASSATEADTQYF
NA	many	TRBV6-5	TRBJ1-1	TGTGCCAGCAGTTACTACCCAGGGGCAGAAACTGAAGCTTTCTTT	CASSYYPGAETEAFF
NA	few	TRBV20-1	TRBJ1-1	TGCAGTGCTGGACGTCCTTACAGGGCCACTGAAGCTTTCTTT	CSAGRPYRATEAFF
NA	NA	TRBV6-6	TRBJ1-3	TGTGCCAGCAGCCCTTCAGAGTGGACTTCCATATATTTT	CASSPSEWTSIYF
NA	many	TRBV5-1	TRBJ1-6	TGCGCCAGCAGCCGCTCGGAATCCTATAATTCACCCCTCCACTTT	CASSRSESYNSPLHF
NA	NA	TRBV6-6	TRBJ2-1	TGTGCCAGCAGTTCCCTTTGGTACAATGAGCAGTTCTTC	CASSSLWYNEQFF
NA	many	TRBV6-1	TRBJ2-7	TGTGCCAGCAGTGAAGACCCCATGGCAGGGTGGCCCGAGCAGTACTTC	CASSEDPMAGWPEQYF
NA	NA	TRBV12-3/TRBV12-4	TRBJ1-1	TGTGCCAGCAGTACTTGGGCGACAATGAACACTGAAGCTTTCTTT	CASSTWATMNTEAFF
NA	few	TRBV12-3/TRBV12-4	TRBJ2-1	TGTGCCAGCAGTCCCGTGGCGGGCTCCTCCTACAATGAGCAGTTCTTC	CASSPVAGSSYNEQFF
TRBD1	many	TRBV7-2	TRBJ2-2	TGTGCCAGCAGCCCGGGGACAGTCACCAGCACCGGGGAGCTGTTTTTT	CASSPGTVTSTGELFF
NA	NA	TRBV9	TRBJ2-7	TGTGCCAGCAGCGTGGGGACATCCTTGGCCGAGCAGTACTTC	CASSVGTSLAEQYF
TRBD1	NA	TRBV5-6	TRBJ2-3	TGTGCCAGCAGCTTGGGGGACAGGTTCCTTGTTGATACGCAGTATTTT	CASSLGDRFLVDTQYF
NA	few	TRBV29-1	TRBJ2-2	TGCAGCGTTTCTACAGGGACCGGGGAGCTGTTTTTT	CSVSTGTGELFF
NA	NA	TRBV6-6	TRBJ2-6	TGTGCCAGCAGCCAAAACAGGGCTGGGGCCAACGTCCTGACTTTC	CASSQNRAGANVLTF
TRBD1	NA	TRBV7-9	TRBJ2-3	TGTGCCAGCAGCACCGGGACAGGGAATGAACGGGATACGCAGTATTTT	CASSTGTGNERDTQYF
NA	many	TRBV13	TRBJ2-3	TGTGCCAGCAGTCTCAGTGACAGGCTTAGCACAGATACGCAGTATTTT	CASSLSDRLSTDTQYF
NA	few	TRBV10-3	TRBJ1-5	TGTGCCATCAGTGAGTCCTGGGTAGATCAGCCCCAGCATTTT	CAISESWVDQPQHF
TRBD1	few	TRBV6-5	TRBJ1-6	TGTGCCAGCAGTTCTCTACGTTGGACAGGGATGCCGAGAAATTCACCCCTCCACTTT	CASSSLRWTGMPRNSPLHF
NA	many	TRBV7-8	TRBJ2-3	TGTGCCAGCAGCCTAAGAGGAGTAGGCACAGATACGCAGTATTTT	CASSLRGVGTDTQYF
NA	few	TRBV12-5	TRBJ1-2	TGTGCTAGTGGTTTGGTCGGCGGGGTATATGGCTACACCTTC	CASGLVGGVYGYTF
TRBD2	NA	TRBV9	TRBJ2-7	TGTGCCAGCAGCGTGAGCGGGGGGCCCGGCTCCTACGAGCAGTACTTC	CASSVSGGPGSYEQYF
TRBD1	many	TRBV29-1	TRBJ1-3	TGCAGCGTTCGAACAGGGGTAACCTCTGGAAACACCATATATTTT	CSVRTGVTSGNTIYF
NA	few	TRBV27	TRBJ2-1	TGTGCCAGCAGTTTATCGGGGGGCGGAGCGGGTGAGCAGTTCTTC	CASSLSGGGAGEQFF
NA	NA	TRBV29-1	TRBJ2-2	TGCAGCGTTGTCCAGTCCACGTCCGGGGAGCTGTTTTTT	CSVVQSTSGELFF
TRBD2	many	TRBV5-4	TRBJ2-3	TGTGCCAGCAGCTCTAAATCATCCCTTCGACTAGCGGGGGATGCAGATACGCAGTATTTT	CASSSKSSLRLAGDADTQYF
NA	NA	TRBV5-1	TRBJ2-1	TGCGCCAGCAGCTTGGTGTTAAGTAGTTCCTACAATGAGCAGTTCTTC	CASSLVLSSSYNEQFF
TRBD1	few	TRBV2	TRBJ2-1	TGTGCCAGCAGTGCGACAGGGAGATGGGATGAGCAGTTCTTC	CASSATGRWDEQFF
TRBD1	few	TRBV5-1	TRBJ2-3	TGCGCCAGCAGCATTAGCAGGGGGTTGGCAGATACGCAGTATTTT	CASSISRGLADTQYF
NA	NA	TRBV21-1	TRBJ1-4	TGTGCCCGGAGACAGGCCCAAACAACTAATGAAAAACTGTTTTTT	CARRQAQTTNEKLFF
NA	NA	TRBV5-5	TRBJ2-5	TGTGCCAGCAGCTTAAATCTGGGTACCCTCGAGTCCCAGTACTTC	CASSLNLGTLESQYF
NA	many	TRBV10-2	TRBJ2-1	TGCGCCAGCAGTGTCGGACTTCAATACAATGAGCAGTTCTTC	CASSVGLQYNEQFF
NA	many	TRBV12-3/TRBV12-4	TRBJ2-7	TGTGCCAGCAGTTTAGCTTGGGATGTAAGCTTC	CASSLAWDVSF
TRBD2	many	TRBV28	TRBJ2-3	TGTGCCAGCAGTTTAAGAAGGCCCAGCGGGGGAACAGATACGCAGTATTTT	CASSLRRPSGGTDTQYF
TRBD1	NA	TRBV28	TRBJ1-4	TGTGCCAGCAATACTATCAGGGGGATAAATGAAAAACTGTTTTTT	CASNTIRGINEKLFF
NA	many	TRBV6-5	TRBJ1-4	TGTGCCAGCAGTCGGTCAGGGGAAAAACTGTTTTTT	CASSRSGEKLFF
NA	NA	TRBV5-1	TRBJ2-1	TGCGCCAGCAGCTGGGGGGGCAATTGGTACAATGAGCAGTTCTTC	CASSWGGNWYNEQFF
NA	many	TRBV6-5	TRBJ1-1	TGTGCCAGCAGTCGATGGACAAGCCTGAACACTGAAGCTTTCTTT	CASSRWTSLNTEAFF
TRBD1	few	TRBV4-1	TRBJ1-3	TGCGCCAGCAGCCAAGCCGGGACAGGCTTCTCTGGAAACACCATATATTTT	CASSQAGTGFSGNTIYF
NA	few	TRBV6-2/TRBV6-3	TRBJ2-7	TGTGCCAGCAACTTCGGCCCCTCCGCCTACGAGCAGTACTTC	CASNFGPSAYEQYF
NA	NA	TRBV10-3	TRBJ2-1	TGTGCCATCAGTGCCGCGAGCTCCTACAATGAGCAGTTCTTC	CAISAASSYNEQFF
NA	few	TRBV20-1	TRBJ1-5	TGCAGTGCTAGAGTCCTGACTAGCAATCAGCCCCAGCATTTT	CSARVLTSNQPQHF
NA	NA	TRBV20-1	TRBJ1-4	TGCAGTGCTAGAGGCACAGGGTTTAGGGTTAATGAAAAACTGTTTTTT	CSARGTGFRVNEKLFF
TRBD2	NA	TRBV11-2	TRBJ2-3	TGTGCCACTGGGGACTATGCAAATTCCCAGTATTTT	CATGDYANSQYF
NA	few	TRBV5-6	TRBJ2-7	TGTGCCAGCAGCCAAGACAGGACACCCTACGAGCAGTACTTC	CASSQDRTPYEQYF
NA	few	TRBV7-9	TRBJ1-6	TGTGCCAGCAGCCGTTGGGACGGATCTAATTCACCCCTCCACTTT	CASSRWDGSNSPLHF
NA	NA	TRBV25-1	TRBJ1-2	TGTGCCAGCACTGAACGGGGTAATGGCTACACCTTC	CASTERGNGYTF
TRBD2	many	TRBV20-1	TRBJ2-1	TGCAGTGCCCTTAGCGGGGAGGCCACCTACAATGAGCAGTTCTTC	CSALSGEATYNEQFF